The clone carrying this T cell receptor (beta chain) appeared a few times. Its antigen is not known. This sample was included in a study of CD8 T cells in ankylosing spondylitis. Quantitative molecular-barcoded 5'-RACE generated the TCR beta libraries. Via MiXCR, TCRdb re-called the 5' RACE reads, giving one row per CDR3 protein. In the table there are 400,000 or so distinct CDR3 sequences, about 24% of which are singletons. General study points: Characteristic of ankylosing spondylitis blood, it appeared, was a TCR beta motif comprising eight highly homologous variants. Earlier studies detected some motif variants in reactive arthritis synovial fluid and blood. From matched ankylosing spondylitis synovial fluid, disease-linked clones were reportedly recovered at significantly enriched levels.

The CDR3 runs to 15 residues. The germline V gene encodes CDR1 SGHTA and CDR2 FQGNSA. Trimming removed 5 bases from V and 5 bases from J; junction bases left unmatched: 7. The sample consisted of blood, either unsorted or a sorted T cell fraction (not recorded which). The sequence was obtained from a male donor with ankylosing spondylitis. The chain recombines TRBV7-2 with TRBJ2-5; 11 nucleotides line up with TRBD2. This CDR3 reads CASSLTSGRPETQYF. The DNA of the CDR3 is TGTGCCAGCAGCCTCACTAGCGGGAGACCCGAGACCCAGTACTTC.